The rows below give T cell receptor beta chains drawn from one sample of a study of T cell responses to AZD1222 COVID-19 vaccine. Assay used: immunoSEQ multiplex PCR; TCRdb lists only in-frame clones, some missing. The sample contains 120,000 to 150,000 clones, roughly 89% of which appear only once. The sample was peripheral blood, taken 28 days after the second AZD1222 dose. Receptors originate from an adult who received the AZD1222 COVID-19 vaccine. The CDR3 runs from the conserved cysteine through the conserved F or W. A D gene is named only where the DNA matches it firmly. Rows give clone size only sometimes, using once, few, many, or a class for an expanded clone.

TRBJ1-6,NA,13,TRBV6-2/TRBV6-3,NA,TGTGCCAGCAGTTCGACAGAGAATTCACCCCTCCACTTT,CASSSTENSPLHF
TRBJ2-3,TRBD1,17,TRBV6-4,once,TGTGCCAGCAGTGACCTCGCAGGGGGCGGGGGCACAGATACGCAGTATTTT,CASSDLAGGGGTDTQYF
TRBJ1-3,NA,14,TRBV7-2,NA,TGTGCCAGCAGACAGGCAACTCTGGCAAACACCATATATTTT,CASRQATLANTIYF
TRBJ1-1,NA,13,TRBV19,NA,TGTGCCAGTAGTATACAGGGGAACACTGAAGCTTTCTTT,CASSIQGNTEAFF
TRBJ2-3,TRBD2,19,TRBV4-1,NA,TGCGCCAGCAGCCAAGGCAAGCCGAGACTAGCGGGAGGGTGGAGTACGCAGTATTTT,CASSQGKPRLAGGWSTQYF
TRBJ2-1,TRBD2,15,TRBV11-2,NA,TGTGCCAGCAGCTTGGTCCGGGGGACTAACAATGAGCAGTTCTTC,CASSLVRGTNNEQFF
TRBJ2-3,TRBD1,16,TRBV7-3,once,TGTGCCAGCAGCAAAGGGACAGGGGGCGGGACAGATACGCAGTATTTT,CASSKGTGGGTDTQYF
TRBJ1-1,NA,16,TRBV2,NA,TGTGCCAGCAGTGCGGGGTCCGCCACGCTGAACACTGAAGCTTTCTTT,CASSAGSATLNTEAFF
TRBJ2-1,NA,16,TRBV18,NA,TGTGCCAGCTCATCAGAGGACGGGGGAGTCTACAATGAGCAGTTCTTC,CASSSEDGGVYNEQFF
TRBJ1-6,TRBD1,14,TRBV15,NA,TGTGCCACCAGCAGAGGACAGGGCGATTCACCCCTCCACTTT,CATSRGQGDSPLHF
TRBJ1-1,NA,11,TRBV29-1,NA,TGCAGCGTTCGGGTAAACACTGAAGCTTTCTTT,CSVRVNTEAFF
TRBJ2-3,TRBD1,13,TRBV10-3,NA,TGTGCCATCAGTGACAGGGGGCTAGATACGCAGTATTTT,CAISDRGLDTQYF
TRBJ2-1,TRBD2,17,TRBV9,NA,TGTGCCAGCAGCGTAGATCGAGCGGGAGTGTGGGACAATGAGCAGTTCTTC,CASSVDRAGVWDNEQFF
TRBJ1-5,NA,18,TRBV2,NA,TGTGCCAGCAGTGAAGTGTCGGGCAGGAGGAAATTTAATCAGCCCCAGCATTTT,CASSEVSGRRKFNQPQHF
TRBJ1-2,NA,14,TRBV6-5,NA,TGTGCCGTTTTTTCCTTGGCGCCAGGCTATGGCTACACCTTC,CAVFSLAPGYGYTF